Following are 12 T cell receptor beta chains from one sample sequenced in a study of control samples from healthy donors and cancer patients. The table came from immunoSEQ multiplex PCR; TCRdb's copy has only in-frame clones and leaves some out. The repertoire consists of about 160,000 clones, with approximately 94% occurring once and the leading ten covering around 15%. Sequenced sample: PBMCs. The source is a man between 60 and 75 years old with colorectal cancer.

The rearrangement joins TRBV28 to TRBJ1-2; TRBD1 matches at 9 bases. V shed 7 bases and J 2 bases; nucleotides not matched to a gene: 5. The length of the CDR3 is 14 residues. Per germline, CDR1 MDHEN and CDR2 SYDVKM. The CDR3 nucleotides read TGTGCCAGCAACCCTGGACAGGGGAACTATGGCTACACCTTC. Its translation is CASNPGQGNYGYTF.

This rearrangement joins TRBV12-5 to TRBJ1-1; tentatively, D is TRBD1 (6 bases). Trimming left V 1 base short and J 10 bases short, with 10 bases between. The CDR3 has 12 amino acids. From germline, CDR1 is LGHNT and CDR2 FRNRAP. CDR3 sequence (DNA): TGTGCTAGTGGTTTGGAGGGGGTTAGAGCTTTCTTT. Translating it yields CASGLEGVRAFF.

This clone is a singleton in its sample. V gene TRBV3-1 (or the pseudogene TRBV3-2) combines with J gene TRBJ1-2, with D perhaps matching TRBD1 (5 bases). The CDR3 has 14 amino acids. Germline V gives CDR1 LGHDT, CDR2 YNNKEL (reference sequence). Trimming removed 2 bases at V and 8 bases at J, with 15 bases between. The CDR3 protein is CASSQRGFVGGYTF. The CDR3 DNA is TGTGCCAGCAGCCAAAGGGGTTTTGTGGGCGGCTACACCTTC.

In DNA form, the CDR3 reads TGTGCCAGCAGCCCCTGGACAGAGGGCAATCAGCCCCAGCATTTT. It specifies CASSPWTEGNQPQHF. This chain uses TRBV6-2 or TRBV6-3 with TRBJ1-5; D is possibly TRBD1 (6 bases). Per the germline V gene, CDR1 is MNHEY and CDR2 is SVGEGT. V was pared by 6 bases and J by 2 bases, with 14 bases between. The CDR3 sequence is 15 residues long.

This chain joins TRBV28 and TRBJ1-5; D is perhaps TRBD1 (6 bases). Trimming pared 6 bases from V and 0 bases from J, leaving 15 bases between. Germline CDR1 is MDHEN and CDR2 is SYDVKM. The CDR3 has 16 residues. CDR3 DNA: TGTGCCAGCAGGGGACTACAGGGATATAGCAATCAGCCCCAGCATTTT. Encoded protein: CASRGLQGYSNQPQHF. The variable domain in full, with the rest retrieved from reference TRBV28 and TRBJ1-5, is DVKVTQSSRYLVKRTGEKVFLECVQDMDHENMFWYRQDPGLGLRLIYFSYDVKMKEKGDIPEGYSVSREKKERFSLILESASTNQTSMYLCASRGLQGYSNQPQHFGDGTRLSIL.

This chain uses TRBV12-3 or TRBV12-4 with TRBJ1-2; TRBD1 matches 8 bases. The V and J ends lost 6 bases and 7 bases, in that order; junction bases with no gene match: 7. The CDR3 totals 13 residues. The CDR3 nucleotides read TGTGCCAGCAGCCACCAGGGGGCCGGTGGCTACACCTTC. Protein sequence: CASSHQGAGGYTF.

V usage is TRBV6-6 and J usage is TRBJ1-1; D is ambiguous. The germline V and J ends were trimmed by 4 bases and 0 bases, with 9 bases remaining between them. This CDR3 has 14 residues. Germline V gene lookup returns CDR1 MNHNY and CDR2 SVGAGI (reference sequence). CDR3 sequence (DNA): TGTGCCAGCAGTTCCCAGTTCATGAACACTGAAGCTTTCTTT. Its translation is CASSSQFMNTEAFF.

The V and J genes are TRBV9 and TRBJ2-7, with no clear D. V lost 4 bases and J lost 2, with 13 bases in between. Germline lookup yields CDR1 SGDLS and CDR2 YYNGEE. This CDR3 is 14 amino acids long. The CDR3 region has the DNA TGTGCCAGCAGCCTTAGACCGGAGCCCTACGAGCAGTACTTC. It specifies CASSLRPEPYEQYF. Variable domain in full (rest from reference TRBV9 and TRBJ2-7): DSGVTQTPKHLITATGQRVTLRCSPRSGDLSVYWYQQSLDQGLQFLIQYYNGEERAKGNILERFSAQQFPDLHSELNLSSLELGDSALYFCASSLRPEPYEQYFGPGTRLTVT.

The rearrangement joins TRBV11-3 to TRBJ2-3, with 7 bases identical to TRBD2. Unmatched junction bases numbered 4, after V lost 4 bases and J lost 0 bases. Per germline, CDR1 SGHNT and CDR2 YENEEA. The CDR3 is made up of 15 amino acids. CDR3 in amino acids: CASSSGGTSTDTQYF. The CDR3 DNA sequence: TGTGCCAGCAGCTCGGGGGGTACTAGCACAGATACGCAGTATTTT.

V gene TRBV3-1 (or the pseudogene TRBV3-2) combines with J gene TRBJ2-5; D is possibly TRBD2 (6 bases). The CDR3 runs 14 residues. Trimming removed 3 bases from V and 2 bases from J, with 10 bases in between. Germline V lookup: CDR1 LGHDT, CDR2 YNNKEL (reference sequence). CDR3 in amino acids: CASSHPGGQETQYF. CDR3 nucleotide sequence: TGTGCCAGCAGCCATCCCGGGGGACAAGAGACCCAGTACTTC.

V and J are TRBV19 and TRBJ2-1, with 15 bases identical to TRBD2. This CDR3 region has 17 residues. Trimming cost V 5 bases and J 1 base; bases outside gene matches: 3. Germline CDR1 LNHDA, CDR2 SQIVND (reference sequence). The CDR3 DNA is TGTGCCAGTAGTGAGGGACTAGCGGGGGGATCCTACAATGAGCAGTTCTTC. Protein product: CASSEGLAGGSYNEQFF.

The J gene is TRBJ2-5, the V gene TRBV18; the match to TRBD1 covers 9 bases. The ends lost 3 bases at V and 4 bases at J; junction bases unmatched: 3. The CDR3 extends over 14 amino acids. Per germline, CDR1 KGHSH and CDR2 LQKENI. The CDR3 nucleotides read TGTGCCAGCTCACCCGGGACAGGGTCAGAGACCCAGTACTTC. This codes for CASSPGTGSETQYF.